The TCR beta chain under discussion was sequenced for a study of vaccination and CD4 T cells after COVID-19. About the study: Samples taken post-COVID came a median about 100 days after diagnosis, ranging from 35 to 161.

Treatment denoted: approximately nine-day PBMC culture with coronavirus spike peptide pools or control peptides (ViraFEST assay). To note about this clonotype: Antigen specificity is unknown.

Sequencing of DNA taken from cultured CD4+ T cells relied on the Oncomine TCR Beta short-read assay. Via MiXCR, TCRdb re-called the PCR reads, giving one row per CDR3 protein. The sample lists about 20,000 distinct CDR3 sequences, around 55% seen once, with approximately 10% in the top ten. Regarding the study as a whole: Reactive clone data from convalescent patients indicated a median of about 86% appearing only post-vaccination.

V was clipped by 3 bases and J by 8 bases, with 13 bases between them. Germline V CDR1 and CDR2: DFQATT, SNEGSKA (reference sequence). This CDR3 comprises 12 residues. This clonotype originated in a human donor who had recovered from COVID-19. What was sequenced was CD4+ T cells from blood, cultured in vitro. The J gene is TRBJ1-2, the V gene TRBV20-1; TRBD1 is a possible D gene (6 bases). Written as DNA, the CDR3 is TGCAGTGCTAGGAGGGGGGACGGCGGCTACACCTTC. It is translated as CSARRGDGGYTF.